The clone carrying this T cell receptor (beta chain) was found once. Its target is not known. CDR1 and CDR2 from the germline V gene are LGHNT and FRNRAP. This CDR3 contains 11 residues. The V gene lost 5 bases and the J gene lost 3 bases, with 5 bases spanning the gap. The sample comes from a study of siplizumab effects on memory and regulatory T cells. Study-level findings and limits: Roughly 75-95% of proliferating CD4+ or CD8+ clones lacked an assignable naive or memory phenotype. Contribution to the alloresponse seemed major for naive T cells, which also seemed more diverse than memory cells. Proliferating Tregs' suppressive function in siplizumab cultures went unconfirmed.

It was roughly 99,000 TCR templates that were assayed per sample. Some clones are missing from TCRdb's copy, which holds only in-frame ones; the method was immunoSEQ multiplex PCR. The sample records about 100,000 clones, around 90% being singletons. The chain has TRBV12-5 and TRBJ2-7; D unclear. The sequence came from a human donor in good health. Some clones in this sample may be carry-over from other donors' samples. Sequences were obtained from CD4+ T cells sorted from blood. The CDR3 here is CASGPNYEQYF. CDR3 in DNA: TGTGCTAGTGGTCCTAACTACGAGCAGTACTTC.